The entry below gives a single T cell receptor (beta chain) sequence along with its context. Amplification of the TCR beta CDR3 regions used RNA transcripts (as template). Second-round multiplex PCR came after first-round RT-PCR with HTBI primers. TCRdb independently ran MiXCR on the multiplex PCR reads; one entry per CDR3 protein. The sample comprises about 740,000 distinct CDR3 sequences, 40% of which are singletons, and about 40% rests with the top ten. V lost 5 bases to trimming and J lost 3 bases, with 10 bases between them. From germline, CDR1 is MGHDK and CDR2 SYGVNS. The CDR3 is 13 amino acids. The data belong to a study of Graves' ophthalmopathy and Graves' hyperthyroidism. Moderate-to-severe activity, CAS ≥3, NOSPECS ≥4 and duration under 3 months were recorded for donors with ophthalmopathy. Serum thyroxine and TRAb, along with clinical symptoms, thyroid ultrasound and orbital computed tomography, were what diagnosis relied on. From fresh peripheral blood, over 9 ml in volume, the PBMCs were obtained.

This clonotype was sampled from an adult man with Graves' ophthalmopathy. Sequenced input: peripheral blood. The V call is TRBV25-1, the J call TRBJ2-5, with unresolved D. Here the CDR3 reads CASSFPTKETQYF. The CDR3 DNA reads as TGTGCCAGCAGTTTCCCCACCAAAGAGACCCAGTACTTC.